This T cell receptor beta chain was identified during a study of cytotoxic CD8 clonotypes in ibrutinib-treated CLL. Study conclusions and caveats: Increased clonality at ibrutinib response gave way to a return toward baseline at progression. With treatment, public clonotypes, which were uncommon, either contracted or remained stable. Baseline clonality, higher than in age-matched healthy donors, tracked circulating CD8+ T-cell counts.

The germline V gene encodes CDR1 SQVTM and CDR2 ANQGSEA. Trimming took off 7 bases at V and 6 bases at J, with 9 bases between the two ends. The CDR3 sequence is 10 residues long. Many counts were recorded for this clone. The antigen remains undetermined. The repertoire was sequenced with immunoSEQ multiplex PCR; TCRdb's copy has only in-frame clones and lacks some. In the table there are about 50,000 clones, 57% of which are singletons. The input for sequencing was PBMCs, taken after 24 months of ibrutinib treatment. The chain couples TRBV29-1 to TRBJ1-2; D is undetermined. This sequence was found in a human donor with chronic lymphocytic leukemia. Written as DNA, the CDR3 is TGCAGCGCCGACGGGGATGGCTACACCTTC. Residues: CSADGDGYTF.